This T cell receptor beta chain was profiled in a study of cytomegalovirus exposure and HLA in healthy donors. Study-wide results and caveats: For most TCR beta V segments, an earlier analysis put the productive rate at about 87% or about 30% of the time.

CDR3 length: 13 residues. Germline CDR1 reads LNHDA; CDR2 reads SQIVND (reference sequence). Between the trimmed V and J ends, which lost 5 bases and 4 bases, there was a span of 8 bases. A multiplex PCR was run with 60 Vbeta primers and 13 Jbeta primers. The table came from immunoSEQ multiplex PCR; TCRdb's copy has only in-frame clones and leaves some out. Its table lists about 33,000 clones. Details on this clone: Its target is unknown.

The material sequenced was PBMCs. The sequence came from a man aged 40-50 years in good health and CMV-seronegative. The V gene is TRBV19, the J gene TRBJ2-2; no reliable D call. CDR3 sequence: CASSFKATGELFF. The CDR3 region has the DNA TGTGCCAGTAGTTTCAAAGCCACCGGGGAGCTGTTTTTT.